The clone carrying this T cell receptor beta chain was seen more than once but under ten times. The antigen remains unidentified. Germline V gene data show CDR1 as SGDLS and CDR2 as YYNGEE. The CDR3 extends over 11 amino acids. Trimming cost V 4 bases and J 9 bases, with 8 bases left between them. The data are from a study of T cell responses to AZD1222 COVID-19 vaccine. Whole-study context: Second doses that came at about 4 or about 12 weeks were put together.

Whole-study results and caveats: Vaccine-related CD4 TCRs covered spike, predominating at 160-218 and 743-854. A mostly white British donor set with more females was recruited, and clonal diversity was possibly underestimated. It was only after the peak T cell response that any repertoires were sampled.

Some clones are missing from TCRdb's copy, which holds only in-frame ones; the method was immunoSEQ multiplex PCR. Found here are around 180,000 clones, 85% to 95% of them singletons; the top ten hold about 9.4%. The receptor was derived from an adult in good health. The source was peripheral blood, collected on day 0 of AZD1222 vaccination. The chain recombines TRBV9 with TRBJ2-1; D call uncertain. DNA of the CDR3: TGTGCCAGCAGCACTGGTGGTGAGCAGTTCTTC. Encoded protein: CASSTGGEQFF.